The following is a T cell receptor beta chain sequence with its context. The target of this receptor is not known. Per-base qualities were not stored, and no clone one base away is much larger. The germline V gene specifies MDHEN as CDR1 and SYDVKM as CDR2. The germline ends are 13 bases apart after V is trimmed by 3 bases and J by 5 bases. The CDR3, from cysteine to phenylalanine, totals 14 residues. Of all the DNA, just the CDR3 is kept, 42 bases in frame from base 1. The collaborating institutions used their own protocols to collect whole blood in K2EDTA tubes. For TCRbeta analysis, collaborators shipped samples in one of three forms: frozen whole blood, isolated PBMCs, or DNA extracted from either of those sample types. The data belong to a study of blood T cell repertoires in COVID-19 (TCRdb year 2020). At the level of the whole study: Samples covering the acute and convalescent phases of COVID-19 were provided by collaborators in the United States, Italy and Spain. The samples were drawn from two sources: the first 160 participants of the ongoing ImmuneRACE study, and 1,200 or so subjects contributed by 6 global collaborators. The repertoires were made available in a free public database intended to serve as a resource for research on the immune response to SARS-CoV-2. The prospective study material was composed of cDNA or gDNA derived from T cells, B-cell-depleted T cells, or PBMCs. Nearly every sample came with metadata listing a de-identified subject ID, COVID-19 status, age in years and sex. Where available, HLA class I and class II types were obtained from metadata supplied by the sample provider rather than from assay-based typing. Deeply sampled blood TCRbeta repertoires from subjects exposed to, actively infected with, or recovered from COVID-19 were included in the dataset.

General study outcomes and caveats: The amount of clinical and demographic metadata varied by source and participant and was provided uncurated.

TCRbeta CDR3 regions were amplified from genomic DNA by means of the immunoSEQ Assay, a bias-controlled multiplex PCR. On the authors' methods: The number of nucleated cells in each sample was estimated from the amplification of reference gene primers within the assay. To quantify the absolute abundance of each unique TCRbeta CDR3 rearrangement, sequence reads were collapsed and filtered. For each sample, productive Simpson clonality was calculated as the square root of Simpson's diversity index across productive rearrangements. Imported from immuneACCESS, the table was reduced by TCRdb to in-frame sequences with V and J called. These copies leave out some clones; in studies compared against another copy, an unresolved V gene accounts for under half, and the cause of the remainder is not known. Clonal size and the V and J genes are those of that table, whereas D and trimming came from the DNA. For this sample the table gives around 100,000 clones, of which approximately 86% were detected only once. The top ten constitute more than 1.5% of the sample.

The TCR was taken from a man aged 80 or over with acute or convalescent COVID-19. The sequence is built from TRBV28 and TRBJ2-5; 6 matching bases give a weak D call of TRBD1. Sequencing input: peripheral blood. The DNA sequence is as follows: TGTGCCAGCAGTTTCCGAACAGGGACCGAGACCCAGTACTTC. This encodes CASSFRTGTETQYF.